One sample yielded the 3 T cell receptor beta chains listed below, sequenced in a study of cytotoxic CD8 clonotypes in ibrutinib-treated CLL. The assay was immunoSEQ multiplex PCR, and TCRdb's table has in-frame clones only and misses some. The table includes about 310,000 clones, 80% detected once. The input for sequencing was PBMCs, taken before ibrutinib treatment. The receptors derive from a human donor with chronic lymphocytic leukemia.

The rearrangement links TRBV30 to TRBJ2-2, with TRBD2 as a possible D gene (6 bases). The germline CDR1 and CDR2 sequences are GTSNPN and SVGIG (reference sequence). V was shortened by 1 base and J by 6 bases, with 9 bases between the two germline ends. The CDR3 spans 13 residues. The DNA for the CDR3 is TGTGCCTGGAGTGGCGGGGTATCCGGGGAGCTGTTTTTT. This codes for CAWSGGVSGELFF.

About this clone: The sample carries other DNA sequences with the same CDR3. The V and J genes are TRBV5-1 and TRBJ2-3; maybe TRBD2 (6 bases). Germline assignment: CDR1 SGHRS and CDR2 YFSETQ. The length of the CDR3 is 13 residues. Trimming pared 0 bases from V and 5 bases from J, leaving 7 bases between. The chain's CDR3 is CASSLAGEDTQYF. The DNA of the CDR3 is TGCGCCAGCAGCTTGGCGGGGGAAGATACGCAGTATTTT.

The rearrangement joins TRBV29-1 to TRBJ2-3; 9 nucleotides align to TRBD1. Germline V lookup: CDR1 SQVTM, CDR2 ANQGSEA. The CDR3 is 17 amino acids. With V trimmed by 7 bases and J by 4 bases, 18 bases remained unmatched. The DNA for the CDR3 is TGCAGCGCGAGCCAAATCAATTACAGGGGGCTGGCAGATACGCAGTATTTT. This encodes CSASQINYRGLADTQYF.